These 29 T cell receptor beta chains were all obtained from the same sample, sequenced in a study of T cells after yellow fever vaccination. TCRdb fed the 5' RACE reads into MiXCR, producing one record per CDR3 protein. This sample has nearly 550,000 distinct CDR3 sequences, with roughly a fifth found just once. The specimen comprised PBMCs, sampled 15 days after the yellow fever booster vaccination. These receptors originate from a young man who received the YFV17D yellow fever vaccine.

The rearrangement uses TRBV12-5 and TRBJ1-2; D is perhaps TRBD1 (6 bases). CDR1 and CDR2 (germline): LGHNT, FRNRAP. The germline V and J ends were trimmed by 0 bases and 3 bases, with 11 bases remaining between them. This CDR3 has 15 amino acids. CDR3 amino acids: CASGLVRGADYGYTF. CDR3 bases: TGTGCTAGTGGTTTGGTGAGGGGGGCGGACTATGGCTACACCTTC.

The gene calls are TRBV27 and TRBJ2-3; 9 bases line up with TRBD1. Germline-derived CDR1 and CDR2 are MNHEY and SMNVEV (reference sequence). This CDR3 has 15 amino acids. The junction had 4 bases not matched to a gene; V was cut back by 6 bases and J by 0 bases. CDR3 in amino acids: CASRGTGTSTDTQYF. CDR3 DNA sequence: TGTGCCAGCAGGGGGACAGGGACCAGCACAGATACGCAGTATTTT.

This clonotype showed up just a few times. The V gene is TRBV5-1, the J gene TRBJ2-7; weak D call: TRBD2 (6 bases). Germline loops: CDR1 SGHRS, CDR2 YFSETQ. The CDR3 covers 16 residues. Trimming removed 0 bases from V and 2 bases from J, with 15 bases in between. The CDR3 sequence: CASSLAGTGGAYEQYF. DNA of the CDR3: TGCGCCAGCAGCTTGGCTGGGACTGGAGGAGCCTACGAGCAGTACTTC.

The chain couples TRBV20-1 to TRBJ2-2; 7 nucleotides line up with TRBD2. J lost 3 bases, V lost 0 bases, and 7 bases had no gene match. The CDR3 has 16 residues. Germline-derived CDR1 and CDR2 are DFQATT and SNEGSKA (reference sequence). The CDR3 DNA sequence: TGCAGTGCTAGAGATAGTACAAGCGGGGACACCGGGGAGCTGTTTTTT. It is translated as CSARDSTSGDTGELFF.

V gene TRBV5-1 combines with J gene TRBJ2-7; perhaps TRBD1 as D (5 bases). This CDR3 spans 13 amino acids. The germline gives CDR1 SGHRS, CDR2 YFSETQ. Trimming stripped 4 bases from V and 5 bases from J, with 13 bases between. The CDR3 nucleotides are TGCGCCAGCAGCATTTCCAGGGATCACGAGCAGTACTTC. Amino acid sequence: CASSISRDHEQYF.

The V gene is TRBV5-6, the J gene TRBJ2-7, with D maybe TRBD2 (7 bases). This CDR3 is built from 16 residues. CDR1 and CDR2 from the germline V gene are SGHDT and YYEEEE. With 4 bases removed from V and 6 bases from J, the gap between germline ends came to 23 bases. CDR3 in amino acids: CASSPAQGGVFGEQYF. The DNA for the CDR3 is TGTGCCAGCAGCCCTGCACAGGGAGGGGTTTTTGGCGAGCAGTACTTC. The complete variable domain, with remaining parts taken from reference TRBV5-6 and TRBJ2-7, reads DAGVTQSPTHLIKTRGQQVTLRCSPKSGHDTVSWYQQALGQGPQFIFQYYEEEERQRGNFPDRFSGHQFPNYSSELNVNALLLGDSALYLCASSPAQGGVFGEQYFGPGTRLTVT.

The chain employs TRBV5-4 and TRBJ2-7, with D perhaps matching TRBD2 (6 bases). The CDR3 spans 18 residues. Germline CDR1 is SGHNT and CDR2 is YYREEE (reference sequence). V was shortened by 1 base and J by 2 bases, with 22 bases between the two germline ends. The CDR3 spells CASSLSHTGTSFAYEQYF. Here the CDR3 DNA reads TGTGCCAGCAGCTTGTCCCATACGGGCACTAGCTTTGCCTACGAGCAGTACTTC.

This clonotype was observed a few times. This rearrangement joins TRBV20-1 to TRBJ2-2; 8 positions match TRBD2. CDR3 length: 16 residues. The trim removed 0 bases at V and 7 bases at J, leaving 10 bases unmatched. Germline V lookup: CDR1 DFQATT, CDR2 SNEGSKA (reference sequence). Here the CDR3 DNA reads TGCAGTGCTAGAGATCGTAGAGCGGGAGATGGCGGGGAGCTGTTTTTT. Protein sequence: CSARDRRAGDGGELFF.

J is TRBJ2-1 and V is TRBV7-6; the match to TRBD2 covers 11 bases. Trimming took 4 bases from V and 10 from J; bases not matched to a gene: 9. The V gene's germline CDR1 is SGHVS and CDR2 FNYEAQ. CDR3 length: 15 residues. The DNA of the CDR3 is TGTGCCAGCAGCTACCAACTAGCGGGAGATGGAGAGCAGTTCTTC. Its protein product is CASSYQLAGDGEQFF.

The J gene is TRBJ2-1, the V gene TRBV12-3 or TRBV12-4, with TRBD2 matching 9 bases. V was clipped by 1 base and J by 15 bases; unmatched bases: 7. The CDR3 runs to 13 residues. The CDR3 nucleotides are TGTGCCAGCAGTTTAGACTTAGCGGGAGTACGGTTCTTC. Translated: CASSLDLAGVRFF.

This clonotype was detected only a few times. V gene TRBV5-1 combines with J gene TRBJ1-2, with D perhaps TRBD1 (6 bases). V lost 1 base and J lost 7, with 14 bases in between. Per the germline V gene, CDR1 is SGHRS and CDR2 is YFSETQ. This CDR3 region has 14 residues. DNA of the CDR3: TGCGCCAGCAGCTTGAGGGGCCAGGGGACTGGCTACACCTTC. Translated, it gives CASSLRGQGTGYTF.

This clonotype has just a few counts. The gene calls are TRBV5-1 and TRBJ1-1; D ambiguous. V lost 4 bases and J 4 bases, leaving 11 bases between the germline ends. CDR3 length: 13 residues. Germline CDR1 and CDR2: SGHRS and YFSETQ. DNA for the CDR3: TGCGCCAGCAGCCTGGATGTGACCACTGAAGCTTTCTTT. It is translated as CASSLDVTTEAFF.

V usage is TRBV3-1 and J usage is TRBJ2-2; D is tentatively TRBD1 or TRBD2 (5 bases each). Trimming stripped 6 bases from V and 1 base from J, with 15 bases between. This CDR3 comprises 16 residues. Germline assignment: CDR1 LGHDT and CDR2 YNNKEL (reference sequence). DNA of the CDR3: TGTGCCAGCAGTCAGTCCGGGACGAGGAACACCGGGGAGCTGTTTTTT. Residues: CASSQSGTRNTGELFF.

This clonotype was seen a handful of times. The J gene is TRBJ2-7, the V gene TRBV15; 8 bases line up with TRBD2. Per germline, CDR1 LNHNV and CDR2 YYDKDF (reference sequence). CDR3 length: 15 residues. The V segment lost 3 bases and the J segment 1 base; nucleotides outside the gene matches: 5. CDR3 DNA: TGTGCCACCAGCAGGGCCACTAGCGGATCCTACGAGCAGTACTTC. It codes for CATSRATSGSYEQYF.

In this sample, this clonotype turned up a few times. The V and J genes are TRBV20-1 and TRBJ2-2, with D possibly being TRBD1 or TRBD2 (5 bases each). Trimming removed 5 bases from V and 8 bases from J, with 12 bases in between. CDR1 and CDR2 from the germline V gene are DFQATT and SNEGSKA (reference sequence). The CDR3 is 12 residues long. For the CDR3, the DNA is TGCAGTGCTGGTATCGGGGCTGGGGAGCTGTTTTTT. It yields the protein CSAGIGAGELFF.

The table lists this clonotype with a few counts. This chain links TRBV28 with TRBJ1-1, with D unresolved. Trimming took 1 base from V and 0 from J, leaving 6 bases between them. Germline V gene sequence: CDR1 MDHEN, CDR2 SYDVKM. The CDR3 runs to 14 residues. CDR3 DNA: TGTGCCAGCAGTTTATCTTTGATGAACACTGAAGCTTTCTTT. Amino acid sequence: CASSLSLMNTEAFF.

This clonotype was counted only a few times. The CDR3 here is CSASLAGADTQYF. The CDR3 DNA reads TGCAGTGCGAGCCTAGCGGGAGCAGATACGCAGTATTTT. The V and J genes are TRBV20-1 and TRBJ2-3, with 10 positions matching TRBD2. This CDR3 contains 13 residues. V lost 6 bases to trimming and J lost 4 bases; unmatched junction nucleotides: 4. Germline values: CDR1 DFQATT, CDR2 SNEGSKA (reference sequence).

This clonotype was counted between two and nine times. The V and J genes are TRBV11-2 and TRBJ1-1; D is possibly TRBD1 (6 bases). V was pared by 4 bases and J by 6 bases, with 21 bases between. Germline V gene data show CDR1 as SGHAT and CDR2 as FQNNGV. CDR3 length: 16 amino acids. CDR3 sequence: CASSSGMGAMSAEAFF. CDR3 nucleotide sequence: TGTGCCAGCAGCTCCGGTATGGGGGCGATGAGCGCTGAAGCTTTCTTT.

DNA for the CDR3: TGTGCCAGCAGCTTCCGACGGACCCAAGAGACCCAGTACTTC. Translation gives CASSFRRTQETQYF. This sequence joins TRBV7-2 and TRBJ2-5; D remains unclear. Germline lookup yields CDR1 SGHTA and CDR2 FQGNSA. The CDR3 runs 14 residues. V was cut by 3 bases and J by 1 base, with 9 bases left in between.

This clonotype was recorded a few times. The rearrangement uses TRBV29-1 and TRBJ1-1; TRBD1 might be the D (5 bases). Per the germline V gene, CDR1 is SQVTM and CDR2 is ANQGSEA. This CDR3 is 12 amino acids long. V lost 3 bases and J 5 bases, leaving 10 bases between the germline ends. The CDR3 here is CSVDRVGTEAFF. The DNA for the CDR3 is TGCAGCGTTGACAGGGTGGGAACTGAAGCTTTCTTT. Using reference TRBV29-1 and TRBJ1-1 for the parts outside the CDR3, the full variable domain is SAVISQKPSRDICQRGTSLTIQCQVDSQVTMMFWYRQQPGQSLTLIATANQGSEATYESGFVIDKFPISRPNLTFSTLTVSNMSPEDSSIYLCSVDRVGTEAFFGQGTRLTVV.

This clonotype came up a few times. The chain has TRBV6-4 and TRBJ2-3, with TRBD2 matching over 11 bases. This CDR3 has 15 residues. The germline CDR1 and CDR2 sequences are MRHNA and SNTAGT. V shed 0 bases and J 4 bases; nucleotides not matched to a gene: 0. The CDR3 region is CASSDSSGRADTQYF. The CDR3 coding sequence is TGTGCCAGCAGTGACTCTAGCGGGAGGGCAGATACGCAGTATTTT.

The chain uses TRBV12-3 or TRBV12-4 and TRBJ2-1, with D possibly TRBD2 on 5 matching bases. The CDR3 sequence is 17 residues long. Trimming cost V 9 bases and J 1 base, with 22 bases left between them. The CDR3 DNA follows: TGTGCCAGTGGGAGCGTGAGGCTAGTTAGTTCCTACAATGAGCAGTTCTTC. This encodes CASGSVRLVSSYNEQFF.

This clonotype has only a few counts. The V gene is TRBV28, the J gene TRBJ2-2; no firm D call. Trimming removed 0 bases at V and 8 bases at J, with 7 bases between. Germline V gene sequence: CDR1 MDHEN, CDR2 SYDVKM. The CDR3 is made up of 13 amino acids. The CDR3 loop is CASSLWRLGELFF. The CDR3 region has the DNA TGTGCCAGCAGTTTATGGAGACTTGGGGAGCTGTTTTTT.

This clonotype appeared a single time. The germline gene is not matched at one end of the junction; a read error may be the cause. The rearrangement uses TRBV20-1 and TRBJ2-1; possibly TRBD1 or TRBD2 for D (5 bases each). Germline V lookup: CDR1 DFQATT, CDR2 SNEGSKA (reference sequence). The CDR3 sequence is 16 residues long. The CDR3 region has the DNA TGCAGTGCCGGAGGCGAGGGGCGCCGGAGTCACAATGAGCAGGTCTTC. Protein: CSAGGEGRRSHNEQVF.

Here the CDR3 DNA reads TGTGCCAGCAGTTACCGGTTTGAAGCTTTCTTT. Protein product: CASSYRFEAFF. The rearrangement links TRBV6-2 or TRBV6-3 to TRBJ1-1; D not certain. There are 11 residues in the CDR3. V shed 2 bases and J shed 7 bases, with 5 bases lying between them. Looked up from germline, CDR1 is MNHEY and CDR2 is SVGEGT.

CDR3 sequence: CASSPPSRRTGELFF. CDR3 DNA sequence: TGTGCCAGCAGCCCCCCTTCCCGGCGTACCGGGGAGCTGTTTTTT. The genes are TRBV3-1 and TRBJ2-2; D is undetermined. The V gene lost 4 bases and the J gene lost 5 bases, with 14 bases spanning the gap. The CDR3 is 15 amino acids. Germline V gene sequence: CDR1 LGHDT, CDR2 YNNKEL (reference sequence).

J is TRBJ2-1 and V is TRBV20-1; 7 nucleotides agree with TRBD2. This CDR3 has 14 residues. Germline V gene lookup returns CDR1 DFQATT and CDR2 SNEGSKA (reference sequence). V was pared by 6 bases and J by 7 bases, with 12 bases of the junction left unmatched. This CDR3 is CSALQREGRNEQFF. The CDR3 nucleotides read TGCAGTGCCCTACAGAGGGAGGGCCGTAATGAGCAGTTCTTC.

The gene calls are TRBV6-2 or TRBV6-3 and TRBJ2-1; unclear D gene. Looked up from germline, CDR1 is MNHEY and CDR2 is SVGEGT. CDR3 length: 13 residues. Trimming took off 3 bases at V and 5 bases at J, with 8 bases between the two ends. CDR3 sequence: CASSYISNNEQFF. CDR3 sequence (DNA): TGTGCCAGCAGTTATATTAGCAACAATGAGCAGTTCTTC.

The rearrangement uses TRBV12-3 or TRBV12-4 and TRBJ2-3; 15 positions match TRBD2. The CDR3 runs to 15 residues. Trimming removed 5 bases from V and 8 bases from J; junction bases left unmatched: 5. DNA for the CDR3: TGTGCCAGCAGTCTAGGACTAGCGGGAGGGCCTACGCAGTATTTT. Amino acids: CASSLGLAGGPTQYF.